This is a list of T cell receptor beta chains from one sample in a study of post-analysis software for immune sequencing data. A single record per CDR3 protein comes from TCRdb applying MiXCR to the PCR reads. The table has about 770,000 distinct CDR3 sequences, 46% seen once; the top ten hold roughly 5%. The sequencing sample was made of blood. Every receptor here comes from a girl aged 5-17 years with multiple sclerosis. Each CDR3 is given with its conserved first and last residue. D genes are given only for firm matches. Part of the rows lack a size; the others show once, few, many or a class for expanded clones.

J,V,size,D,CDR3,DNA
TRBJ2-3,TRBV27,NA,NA,CASTSIGVTDTQYF,TGTGCCAGCACCTCTATAGGGGTCACAGATACGCAGTATTTT
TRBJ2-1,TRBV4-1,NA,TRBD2,CASSVEAGVDEQFF,TGCGCCAGCAGTGTGGAAGCGGGAGTGGATGAGCAGTTCTTC
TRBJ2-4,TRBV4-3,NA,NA,CASSQELLGQGNGLRLTKNIQYF,TGCGCCAGCAGCCAAGAGTTGCTCGGGCAGGGTAACGGTCTGCGATTGACCAAAAACATTCAGTACTTC
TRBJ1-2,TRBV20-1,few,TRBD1,CSGDRALLDYGYTF,TGCAGTGGGGACAGGGCCCTATTAGACTATGGCTACACCTTC
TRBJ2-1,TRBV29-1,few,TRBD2,CSATPWAGGFNEQFF,TGCAGCGCAACCCCCTGGGCGGGAGGTTTCAATGAGCAGTTCTTC
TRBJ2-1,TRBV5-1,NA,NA,CASSTDRRGSYNEQFF,TGCGCCAGCAGCACAGACAGGAGGGGCTCCTACAATGAGCAGTTCTTC
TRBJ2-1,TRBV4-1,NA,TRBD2,CASSQDLRLAGTPFF,TGCGCCAGCAGCCAAGATTTGCGACTAGCGGGGACACCGTTCTTC
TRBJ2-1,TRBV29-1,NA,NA,CSVVRFTTYNEQFF,TGCAGCGTTGTAAGGTTTACTACCTACAATGAGCAGTTCTTC
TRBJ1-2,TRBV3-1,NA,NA,CASSQDASTGVNYGYTF,TGTGCCAGCAGCCAAGATGCTTCGACGGGGGTTAACTATGGCTACACCTTC
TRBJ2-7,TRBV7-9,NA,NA,CASSSIGPYEQYF,TGTGCCAGCAGCTCGATCGGGCCCTACGAGCAGTACTTC
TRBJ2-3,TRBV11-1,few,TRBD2,CASSLSGKGADTQYF,TGTGCCAGCAGCTTGAGCGGGAAAGGGGCAGATACGCAGTATTTT
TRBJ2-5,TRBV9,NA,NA,CASSVDGQPPPYNEQYF,TGTGCCAGCAGCGTAGATGGACAGCCACCGCCATACAATGAGCAGTACTTC
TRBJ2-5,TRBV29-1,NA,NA,CSVGAAQEGTQYF,TGCAGCGTTGGGGCAGCTCAGGAGGGGACCCAGTACTTC
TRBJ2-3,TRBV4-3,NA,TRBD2,CASSQDSGTSQYF,TGCGCCAGCAGCCAAGATTCTGGGACTAGCCAGTATTTT
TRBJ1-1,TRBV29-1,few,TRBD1,CSVGQEVNTEAFF,TGCAGCGTCGGACAGGAGGTGAACACTGAAGCTTTCTTT
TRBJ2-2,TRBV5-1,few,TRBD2,CASSLRTSGRAGELFF,TGCGCCAGCAGCTTGAGAACTAGCGGGAGAGCCGGGGAGCTGTTTTTT
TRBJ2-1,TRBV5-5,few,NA,CASIPLRGENEQFF,TGTGCCAGCATCCCTCTACGGGGCGAAAATGAGCAGTTCTTC
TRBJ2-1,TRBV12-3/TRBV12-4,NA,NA,CATLDSYNEQFF,TGTGCCACCCTAGACAGTTACAATGAGCAGTTCTTC
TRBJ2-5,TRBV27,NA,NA,CASSLRLGIQETQYF,TGTGCCAGCAGTTTAAGGCTTGGAATCCAAGAGACCCAGTACTTC
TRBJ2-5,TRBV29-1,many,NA,CSVEQKETQYF,TGCAGCGTTGAACAGAAAGAGACCCAGTACTTC
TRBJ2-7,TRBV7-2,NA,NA,CASSPGTYYEQYF,TGTGCCAGCAGCCCAGGGACCTACTACGAGCAGTACTTC
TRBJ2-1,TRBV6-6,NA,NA,CASSYRNEQFF,TGTGCCAGCAGTTACCGGAATGAGCAGTTCTTC
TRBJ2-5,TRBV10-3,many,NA,CAIGEETQYF,TGTGCCATCGGGGAAGAGACCCAGTACTTC
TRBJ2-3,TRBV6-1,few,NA,CASSGGLAGGTDTQYF,TGTGCCAGCAGTGGGGGATTAGCCGGTGGCACAGATACGCAGTATTTT
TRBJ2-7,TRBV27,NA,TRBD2,CASTSAGEAYEQYF,TGTGCCAGCACCTCGGCGGGAGAGGCCTACGAGCAGTACTTC
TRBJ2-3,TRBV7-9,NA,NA,CASSPVSRTTDTQYF,TGTGCCAGCAGCCCGGTGTCCCGCACCACAGATACGCAGTATTTT
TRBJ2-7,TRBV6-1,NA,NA,CASSEASGWPGRYEQYF,TGTGCCAGCAGTGAAGCTAGCGGTTGGCCAGGCCGCTACGAGCAGTACTTC